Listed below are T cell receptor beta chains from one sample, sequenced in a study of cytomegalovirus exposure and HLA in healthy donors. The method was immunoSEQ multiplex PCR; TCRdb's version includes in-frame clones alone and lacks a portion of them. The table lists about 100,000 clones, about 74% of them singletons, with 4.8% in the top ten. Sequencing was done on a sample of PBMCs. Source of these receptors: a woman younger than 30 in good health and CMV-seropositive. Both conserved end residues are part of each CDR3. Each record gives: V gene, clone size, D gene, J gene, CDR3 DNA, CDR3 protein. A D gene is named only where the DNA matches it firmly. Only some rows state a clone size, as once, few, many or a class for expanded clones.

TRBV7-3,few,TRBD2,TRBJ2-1,TGTGCCAGCAGCGCTACTAGCGGGACCTACAATGAGCAGTTCTTC,CASSATSGTYNEQFF
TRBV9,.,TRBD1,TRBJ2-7,TGTGCCAGCAGCGTAGGGATACAGGGGGCTCCCTACGAGCAGTACTTC,CASSVGIQGAPYEQYF
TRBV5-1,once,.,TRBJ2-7,TGCGCCAGCAGCTTGGCCGGGGACTCGATCTCCTACGAGCAGTACTTC,CASSLAGDSISYEQYF
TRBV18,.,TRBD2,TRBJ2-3,TGTGCCAGCTCACCACTAGCGGGAGCAGCAGATACGCAGTATTTT,CASSPLAGAADTQYF
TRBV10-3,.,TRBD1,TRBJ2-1,TGTGCCATCAGTGAGGGTACAGGACAGGGCAACAATGAGCAGTTCTTC,CAISEGTGQGNNEQFF
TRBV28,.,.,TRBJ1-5,TGTGCCAGCAGACTCCCGGGGGGGCTGGGCAATCAGCCCCAGCATTTT,CASRLPGGLGNQPQHF
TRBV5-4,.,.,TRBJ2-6,TGTGCCAGCAGCCCGATCAGGGGGGTGGAGGCTGGGGCCAACGTCCTGACTTTC,CASSPIRGVEAGANVLTF
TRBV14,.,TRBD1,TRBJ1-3,TGTGCCAGCAGCCCCTCAACAGGGGCCGGAAACACCATATATTTT,CASSPSTGAGNTIYF
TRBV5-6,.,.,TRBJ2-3,TGTGCCAGCAGCTTTTCCCGGGATACGCAGTATTTT,CASSFSRDTQYF
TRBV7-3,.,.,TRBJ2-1,TGTGCCAGCAGCTTAGGTGGCCAGGGGGGTGAGCAGTTCTTC,CASSLGGQGGEQFF
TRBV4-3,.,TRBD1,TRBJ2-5,TGCGCCAGCAGCCAAGATATTTCAGGGGGAGAGACCCAGTACTTC,CASSQDISGGETQYF
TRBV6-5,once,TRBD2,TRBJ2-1,TGTGCCAGCAGTTACCGACTAGCGGGAGCGGATGAGCAGTTCTTC,CASSYRLAGADEQFF
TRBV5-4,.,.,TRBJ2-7,TGTGCCAGCAGCATAAACTCCTACGAGCAGTACTTC,CASSINSYEQYF
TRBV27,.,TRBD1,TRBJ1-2,TGTGCCAGCAGTTTCTCCGGACAGGGAGGCTATGGCTACACCTTC,CASSFSGQGGYGYTF
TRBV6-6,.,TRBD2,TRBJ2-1,TGTGCCACCTCAGTTACCGGCGGGAGTAGGAATGAGCAGTTCTTC,CATSVTGGSRNEQFF
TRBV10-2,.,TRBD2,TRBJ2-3,TGCGCCAGCAGGATAGCGGGAGGGGATACGCAGTATTTT,CASRIAGGDTQYF
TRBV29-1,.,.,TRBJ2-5,TGCAGCGTTGGACTAGATTGGGAGACCCAGTACTTC,CSVGLDWETQYF
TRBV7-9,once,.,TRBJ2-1,TGTTCCAGCAGCTCGTCCCGACAACGAGACAATGAGCAGTTCTTC,CSSSSSRQRDNEQFF
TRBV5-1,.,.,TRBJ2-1,TGCGCCAGCAGCTTGCATATTAGTGGTGAGCAGTTCTTC,CASSLHISGEQFF
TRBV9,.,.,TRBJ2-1,TGTGCCAGCAGCCTCCGGGTGAACAATGAGCAGTTCTTC,CASSLRVNNEQFF
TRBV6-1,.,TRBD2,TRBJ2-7,TGTGCCAGCGAGGGACTAGCGGAGGCCTACGAGCAGTACTTC,CASEGLAEAYEQYF
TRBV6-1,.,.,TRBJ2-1,TGTGCCAGCAGTGTGGTTTCGAGTGGAGATGAGCAGTTCTTC,CASSVVSSGDEQFF
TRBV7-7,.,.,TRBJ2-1,TGTGCCAGCAGCTTAGCGCTTATGGCGGGCTACAATGAGCAGTTCTTC,CASSLALMAGYNEQFF
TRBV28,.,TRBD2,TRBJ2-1,TGTGCCAGCAGCCCAGGGACTAGCGGGAGGACTGGTAATGAGCAGTTCTTC,CASSPGTSGRTGNEQFF
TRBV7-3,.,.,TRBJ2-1,TGTGCCAGCAGCATGCCGGGGTCTTACAATGAGCAGTTCTTC,CASSMPGSYNEQFF
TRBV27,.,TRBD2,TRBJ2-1,TGTGCCAGCAGTCCACCTCGCACTAGCGGGAGTCGCGATGAGCAGTTCTTC,CASSPPRTSGSRDEQFF
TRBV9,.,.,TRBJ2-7,TGTGCCAGCAGCGTAGGACCCCTAGCGCAATACGAGCAGTACTTC,CASSVGPLAQYEQYF
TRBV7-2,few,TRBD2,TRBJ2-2,TGTGCCAGCAGCCCCGTAGCGGGAGTAGCCGGGGAGCTGTTTTTT,CASSPVAGVAGELFF
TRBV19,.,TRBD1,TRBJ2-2,TGTGCCAGTAGGTACAGGGGGCGAGTAAGCGGGGAGCTGTTTTTT,CASRYRGRVSGELFF
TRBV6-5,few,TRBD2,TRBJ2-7,TGTGCCAGCAGTTGGGGTCGACTAGCTGACACCTACGAGCAGTACTTC,CASSWGRLADTYEQYF
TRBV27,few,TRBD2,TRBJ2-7,TGTGCCAGCAGTTTATTGCCTAGCGGGAAAGGGGTCTACGAGCAGTACTTC,CASSLLPSGKGVYEQYF
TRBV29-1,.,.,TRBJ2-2,TGCAGCGTTGCCCTTACTAACACCGGGGAGCTGTTTTTT,CSVALTNTGELFF
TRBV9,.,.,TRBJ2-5,TGTGCCAGCAGCGTACAGGGACTGTGGGAGACCCAGTACTTC,CASSVQGLWETQYF
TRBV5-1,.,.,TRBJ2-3,TGCGCCAGCAGCTTGCCCCTAGCAGTATCCACAGATACGCAGTATTTT,CASSLPLAVSTDTQYF
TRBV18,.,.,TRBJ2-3,TGTGCCAGCTCACAACCGAGATCCGGGAGTACAGCAGATACGCAGTATTTT,CASSQPRSGSTADTQYF
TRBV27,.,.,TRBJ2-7,TGTGCCAGCAGTTTAGCGGGGACAGAGATCTACGAGCAGTACTTC,CASSLAGTEIYEQYF
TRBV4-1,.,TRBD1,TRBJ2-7,TGCGCCAGCAGCCACCCTCCCGGGACAGGGTTACACGAGCAGTACTTC,CASSHPPGTGLHEQYF
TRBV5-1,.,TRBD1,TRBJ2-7,TGCGCCAGTACAACAGGGGGTTCCTACGAGCAGTACTTC,CASTTGGSYEQYF
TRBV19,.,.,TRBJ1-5,TGTGCCAGTAGTATATCTGCGGGGGATAGCAATCAGCCCCAGCATTTT,CASSISAGDSNQPQHF
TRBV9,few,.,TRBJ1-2,TGTGCCAGCACCGCGGGGACCGGGAACTATGGCTACACCTTC,CASTAGTGNYGYTF
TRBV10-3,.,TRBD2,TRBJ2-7,TGTGCCATCAGTGAGGCGGGAGGGTGGTACGAGCAGTACTTC,CAISEAGGWYEQYF
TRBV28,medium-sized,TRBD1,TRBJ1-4,TGTGCCAGCACCCGGACAGGGTTTGCAACTAATGAAAAACTGTTTTTT,CASTRTGFATNEKLFF
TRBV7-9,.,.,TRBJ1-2,TGTGCCAGCGATGATCCACCCGGCACCTTC,CASDDPPGTF
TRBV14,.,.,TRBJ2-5,TGTGCCAGCAGCCTCCTCCAGGGTGGGGAAACCCAGTACTTC,CASSLLQGGETQYF
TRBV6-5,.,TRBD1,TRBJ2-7,TGTGCCAGCAATAGACCGGGACAGGGGAAAGACGAGCAGTACTTC,CASNRPGQGKDEQYF
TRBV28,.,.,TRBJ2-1,TGTGCCGCAGGGGCCCCTTCATACAATGAGCAGTTCTTC,CAAGAPSYNEQFF
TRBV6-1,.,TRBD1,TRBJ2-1,TGTGCCAGCATCCCTGACAGGGGCGCCTACAATGAGCAGTTCTTC,CASIPDRGAYNEQFF
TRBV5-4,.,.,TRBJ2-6,TGTGCCAGCAGCTCGGGATTCTCTGGGGCCAACGTCCTGACTTTC,CASSSGFSGANVLTF
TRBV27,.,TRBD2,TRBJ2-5,TGTGCCAGCAGGCGAGCGGGAGGGCAAGAGACCCAGTACTTC,CASRRAGGQETQYF
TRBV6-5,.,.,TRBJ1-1,TGTGCCAGCAAGTCGACCGGGGGGTACACTGAAGCTTTCTTT,CASKSTGGYTEAFF
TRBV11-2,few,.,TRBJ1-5,TGTGCCAGCAGCCCCGCCGCGGATCAGCCCCAGCATTTT,CASSPAADQPQHF
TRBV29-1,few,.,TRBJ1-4,TGCAGCGTCCAGCGGGAAAAACTGTTTTTT,CSVQREKLFF
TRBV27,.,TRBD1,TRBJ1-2,TGTGCCAGCAGCCTCACGGACAGGGGGCGGTATGGCTACACCTTC,CASSLTDRGRYGYTF